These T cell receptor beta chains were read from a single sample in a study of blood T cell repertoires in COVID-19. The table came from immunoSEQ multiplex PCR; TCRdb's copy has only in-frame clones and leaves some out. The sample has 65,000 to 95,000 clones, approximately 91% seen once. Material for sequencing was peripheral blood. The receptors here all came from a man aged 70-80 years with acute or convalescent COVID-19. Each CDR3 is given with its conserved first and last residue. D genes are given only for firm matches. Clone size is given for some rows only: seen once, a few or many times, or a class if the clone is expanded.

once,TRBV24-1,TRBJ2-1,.,CATSDFSRGWGNNEQFF,TGTGCCACCAGTGATTTCAGCCGGGGGTGGGGAAACAATGAGCAGTTCTTC
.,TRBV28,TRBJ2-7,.,CASSRGWQYF,TGTGCCAGCAGTCGGGGATGGCAGTACTTC
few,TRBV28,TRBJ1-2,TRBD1,CASSSTGVGNYGYTF,TGTGCCAGCAGTTCTACAGGGGTGGGTAACTATGGCTACACCTTC
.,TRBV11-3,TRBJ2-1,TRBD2,CASSLDWLGGDEQFF,TGTGCCAGCAGCCTGGATTGGTTGGGGGGGGATGAGCAGTTCTTC
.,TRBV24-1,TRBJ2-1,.,CATRGSSYNEQFF,TGTGCCACCAGGGGGAGCTCCTACAATGAGCAGTTCTTC
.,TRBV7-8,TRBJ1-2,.,CASSSRGTWGEGGYTF,TGTGCCAGCAGCTCGAGGGGCACTTGGGGGGAAGGAGGCTACACCTTC
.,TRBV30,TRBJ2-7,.,CAWSGGNAEQYF,TGTGCCTGGAGCGGGGGAAACGCCGAGCAGTACTTC
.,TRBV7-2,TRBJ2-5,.,CASSLDGRARTQYF,TGTGCCAGCAGCTTAGATGGGCGCGCCCGGACCCAGTACTTC
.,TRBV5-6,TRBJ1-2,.,CASSLTDRAYGYTF,TGTGCCAGCAGCTTGACGGACAGAGCCTATGGCTACACCTTC
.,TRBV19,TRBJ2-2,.,CASSMAGLTGELFF,TGTGCCAGTAGTATGGCGGGGCTCACCGGGGAGCTGTTTTTT
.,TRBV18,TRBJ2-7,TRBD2,CASSLTGTSGGEQYF,TGTGCCAGCTCACTCACCGGGACTAGCGGCGGGGAGCAGTACTTC
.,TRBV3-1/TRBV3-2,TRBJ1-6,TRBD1,CASSGDRGSPLHF,TGTGCCAGCAGCGGGGACAGGGGATCACCCCTCCACTTT
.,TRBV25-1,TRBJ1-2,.,CASSEWGGSNYGYTF,TGTGCCAGCAGTGAATGGGGGGGGAGCAACTATGGCTACACCTTC
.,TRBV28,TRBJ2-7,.,CASSLRGYNEQYF,TGTGCCAGCAGTTTAAGGGGGTACAACGAGCAGTACTTC
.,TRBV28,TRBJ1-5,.,CASSLGQGNNQPQHF,TGTGCCAGCAGTTTAGGGCAGGGGAACAATCAGCCCCAGCATTTT
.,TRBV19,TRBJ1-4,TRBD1,CASSTGQGSSKLFF,TGTGCCAGTAGTACGGGACAGGGGTCTTCAAAACTGTTTTTT
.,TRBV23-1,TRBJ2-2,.,CASSQVNRDTGELFF,TGCGCCAGCAGTCAAGTGAACAGGGATACAGGGGAGCTGTTTTTT
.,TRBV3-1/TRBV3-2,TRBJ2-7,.,CASSPRGANSAPPYEQYF,TGTGCCAGCAGCCCCCGGGGGGCGAATAGCGCCCCCCCCTACGAGCAGTACTTC
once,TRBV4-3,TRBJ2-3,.,CASSQEIAVSTDTQYF,TGCGCCAGCAGCCAAGAAATAGCGGTTAGCACAGATACGCAGTATTTT
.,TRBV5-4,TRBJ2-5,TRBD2,CASSGGTSGGGRGTQYF,TGTGCCAGCAGCGGTGGGACTAGCGGGGGAGGGCGGGGGACCCAGTACTTC
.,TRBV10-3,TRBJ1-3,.,CAISALGVSGNTIYF,TGTGCCATCAGTGCCCTCGGGGTCTCTGGAAACACCATATATTTT
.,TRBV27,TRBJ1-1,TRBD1,CASSLYRDRKKDTEAFF,TGTGCCAGCAGTTTGTACCGGGACAGGAAAAAGGACACTGAAGCTTTCTTT
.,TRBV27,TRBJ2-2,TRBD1,CASNLGTGANTGELFF,TGTGCCAGCAACCTCGGGACAGGGGCGAACACCGGGGAGCTGTTTTTT
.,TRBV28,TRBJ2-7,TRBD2,CASSLGGTSGLGEQYF,TGTGCCAGCAGTCTGGGGGGGACTAGCGGCTTGGGGGAGCAGTACTTC
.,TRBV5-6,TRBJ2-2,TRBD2,CASSSIGLAGPNTGELFF,TGTGCCAGCAGCTCGATCGGGCTAGCGGGACCTAACACCGGGGAGCTGTTTTTT
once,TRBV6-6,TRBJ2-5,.,CASSYEGRETQYF,TGTGCCAGCAGTTACGAGGGTCGGGAGACCCAGTACTTC
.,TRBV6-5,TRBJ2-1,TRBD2,CASRETSVGWNEQFF,TGTGCCAGCAGGGAGACTAGCGTTGGTTGGAATGAGCAGTTCTTC
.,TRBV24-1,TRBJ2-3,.,CATNQGGGTDTQYF,TGTGCCACCAATCAGGGTGGGGGCACAGATACGCAGTATTTT
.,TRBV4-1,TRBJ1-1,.,CASSQEPLPMAEAFF,TGCGCCAGCAGCCAAGAGCCACTACCGATGGCTGAAGCTTTCTTT
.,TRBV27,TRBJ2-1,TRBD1,CASSLSTGGPEQFF,TGTGCCAGCAGTCTCTCTACAGGGGGCCCTGAGCAGTTCTTC
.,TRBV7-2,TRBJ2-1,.,CASSYRDIRYNEQFF,TGTGCCAGCAGTTACCGGGACATACGTTACAATGAGCAGTTCTTC
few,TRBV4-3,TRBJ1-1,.,CASSQDLPGSTEAFF,TGCGCCAGCAGCCAAGATCTCCCGGGGTCGACTGAAGCTTTCTTT
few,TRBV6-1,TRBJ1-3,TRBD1,CASSEVQGGYSGNTIYF,TGTGCCAGCAGTGAGGTGCAGGGGGGATACTCTGGAAACACCATATATTTT
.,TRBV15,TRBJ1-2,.,CATSRERHRGGYGYTF,TGTGCCACCAGCAGAGAAAGACACAGAGGAGGCTATGGCTACACCTTC
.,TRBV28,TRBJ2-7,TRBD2,CASSNQRGVGSYEQYF,TGTGCCAGCAGTAATCAGCGGGGAGTGGGGTCATACGAGCAGTACTTC
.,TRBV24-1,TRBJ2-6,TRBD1,CATSDGQVGPVSGANVLTF,TGTGCCACCAGTGACGGACAGGTGGGCCCAGTCTCTGGGGCCAACGTCCTGACTTTC
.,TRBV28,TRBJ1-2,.,CASQTVNYGYTF,TGTGCCAGCCAGACAGTTAACTATGGCTACACCTTC
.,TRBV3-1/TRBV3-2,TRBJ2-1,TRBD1,CASTRTGGNNEQFF,TGTGCCAGCACGCGGACAGGGGGGAACAATGAGCAGTTCTTC
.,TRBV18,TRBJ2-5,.,CASSPLITQETQYF,TGTGCCAGCTCACCTTTGATAACTCAAGAGACCCAGTACTTC
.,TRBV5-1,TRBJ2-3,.,CASSLGSTGNTDTQYF,TGCGCCAGCAGCTTGGGGAGTACAGGGAACACAGATACGCAGTATTTT
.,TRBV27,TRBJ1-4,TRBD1,CASSLSVGTGLATNEKLFF,TGTGCCAGCAGTTTATCAGTCGGGACAGGTCTTGCAACTAATGAAAAACTGTTTTTT
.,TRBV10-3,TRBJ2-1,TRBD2,CAISPGTSGNNEQFF,TGTGCCATCAGTCCCGGGACTAGCGGGAACAATGAGCAGTTCTTC
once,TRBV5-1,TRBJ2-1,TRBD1,CASSLTGGSEYEQFF,TGCGCCAGCAGCTTGACAGGGGGTTCAGAATACGAGCAGTTCTTC
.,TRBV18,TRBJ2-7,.,CASSPKHGEQYF,TGTGCCAGCTCACCCAAACATGGCGAGCAGTACTTC
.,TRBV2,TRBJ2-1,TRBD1,CASVWAGGPIKQFF,TGTGCCAGCGTTTGGGCAGGGGGCCCTATTAAGCAGTTCTTC
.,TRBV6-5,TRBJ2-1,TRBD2,CASSQSGNTYNEQFF,TGTGCCAGCAGCCAAAGCGGGAATACCTACAATGAGCAGTTCTTC
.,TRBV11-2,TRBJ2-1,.,CASSSLRGSSYNEQFF,TGTGCCAGCAGCTCCCTCCGGGGTAGCTCCTACAATGAGCAGTTCTTC
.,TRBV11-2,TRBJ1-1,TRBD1,CASSLSDRGTAEAFF,TGTGCCAGCAGCTTATCCGACAGGGGTACTGCTGAAGCTTTCTTT
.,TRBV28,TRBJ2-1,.,CASSLAGVSYEQFF,TGTGCCAGCAGTCTAGCAGGGGTGTCCTATGAGCAGTTCTTC
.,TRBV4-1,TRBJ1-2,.,CASSQVNGNYGYTF,TGCGCCAGCAGCCAAGTTAACGGTAACTATGGCTACACCTTC
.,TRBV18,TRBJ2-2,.,CASSLQAFPNTGELFF,TGTGCCAGCTCCCTTCAGGCGTTCCCCAACACCGGGGAGCTGTTTTTT
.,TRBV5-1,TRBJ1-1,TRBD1,CASSSRDRHTEAFF,TGCGCCAGCAGCTCCCGGGACAGACACACTGAAGCTTTCTTT
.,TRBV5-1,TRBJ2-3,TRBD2,CASSLGLYTDTQYF,TGCGCCAGCAGCCTGGGACTATACACAGATACGCAGTATTTT
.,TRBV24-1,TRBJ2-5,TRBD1,CATSDPKGAGETQYF,TGTGCCACCAGTGATCCCAAGGGGGCGGGAGAGACCCAGTACTTC
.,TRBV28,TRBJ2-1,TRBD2,CASCGLAGYNEQFF,TGTGCCAGCTGTGGACTAGCGGGCTACAATGAGCAGTTCTTC
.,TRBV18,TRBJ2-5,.,CASSPPAGSETQYF,TGTGCCAGCTCACCACCGGCGGGGTCGGAGACCCAGTACTTC
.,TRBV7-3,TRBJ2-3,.,CASSLSGGEGWGTDTQYF,TGTGCCAGCAGCTTATCCGGCGGGGAAGGGTGGGGCACAGATACGCAGTATTTT
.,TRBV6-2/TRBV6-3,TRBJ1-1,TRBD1,CASTPWDRNTEAFF,TGTGCCAGCACCCCATGGGACAGAAACACTGAAGCTTTCTTT
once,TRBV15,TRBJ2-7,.,CATSQGGSSYEQYF,TGTGCCACCAGTCAAGGCGGGTCCTCCTACGAGCAGTACTTC
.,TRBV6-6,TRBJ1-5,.,CASTTLVAGDQPQHF,TGTGCCAGCACAACATTGGTGGCGGGGGATCAGCCCCAGCATTTT